One sample yielded the 22 T cell receptor beta chains listed below, sequenced in a study of T cell clonotyping in hematopoietic cell transplantation. Clones were sequenced by immunoSEQ multiplex PCR, and TCRdb holds only the in-frame ones, with some missing. The sample carries about 6,800 clones, 70% to 90% recorded once. Time point noted: recipient sample about 28 days before transplant, after cytoreduction. Sequencing was performed on peripheral blood mononuclear cells, taken before stem cell transplant. These receptors all stem from a man aged 25-40 years with acute myeloid leukemia. Some clones in this sample may be carry-over from other donors' samples.

The CDR3 sequence is CASSPHTNSYEQYF. In nucleotides, the CDR3 is TGCGCCAGCAGCCCGCACACAAATTCCTACGAGCAGTACTTC. The chain employs TRBV5-1 and TRBJ2-7; D gene ambiguous. The germline V gene has CDR1 SGHRS and CDR2 YFSETQ. V was cut by 4 bases and J by 1 base, with 12 bases left in between. This CDR3 spans 14 amino acids.

The chain has TRBV29-1 and TRBJ2-6; D is perhaps TRBD1 (7 bases). V shed 7 bases and J shed 2 bases, with 15 bases lying between them. This CDR3 contains 15 residues. Germline V CDR1 and CDR2: SQVTM, ANQGSEA. This chain's CDR3 is CSALGGGAGANVLTF. For the CDR3, the DNA is TGCAGCGCTCTAGGAGGGGGCGCTGGGGCCAACGTCCTGACTTTC.

In this sample, this clone turned up once. J is TRBJ2-7 and V is TRBV19, with 7 bases that match TRBD1. Looked up from germline, CDR1 is LNHDA and CDR2 is SQIVND (reference sequence). The CDR3 length is 15 residues. J was trimmed by 5 bases and V by 1 base; bases with no gene match: 8. The CDR3 DNA sequence: TGTGCCAGTAGTATAGTGACAGGGAACGACGACGAGCAGTACTTC. It yields the protein CASSIVTGNDDEQYF.

In this sample, this clone is large (0.1 to 1%). The chain uses TRBV25-1 and TRBJ1-2; D uncertain. This CDR3 region has 14 residues. V lost 3 bases and J 7 bases, leaving 15 bases between the germline ends. Germline loops: CDR1 MGHDK, CDR2 SYGVNS. In nucleotides, the CDR3 is TGTGCCAGCAGTGAGCTCGGGTCGGTATTTGGCTACACCTTC. This sequence encodes CASSELGSVFGYTF.

The chain joins TRBV6-4 to TRBJ2-2; TRBD2 might be the D (6 bases). Trimming pared 2 bases from V and 2 bases from J, leaving 6 bases between. CDR3 length: 14 residues. CDR1 MRHNA and CDR2 SNTAGT come from the germline V gene. CDR3 sequence reads: CASSDGTNTGELFF. CDR3 sequence (DNA): TGTGCCAGCAGTGACGGGACTAACACCGGGGAGCTGTTTTTT.

The rearrangement uses TRBV6-1 and TRBJ2-2; D is ambiguous. With 2 bases removed from V and 4 bases from J, the gap between germline ends came to 11 bases. Germline V lookup: CDR1 MNHNS, CDR2 SASEGT. The CDR3 is 15 amino acids. The CDR3 nucleotides are TGTGCCAGCAGTGAACGCAGTTTAAGCACCGGGGAGCTGTTTTTT. This codes for CASSERSLSTGELFF.

V and J are TRBV28 and TRBJ2-7; perhaps TRBD1 as D (6 bases). Trimming stripped 2 bases from V and 2 bases from J, with 10 bases between. This CDR3 is 14 amino acids long. Germline values: CDR1 MDHEN, CDR2 SYDVKM. CDR3 sequence: CASSLTGHTYEQYF. The CDR3 coding sequence is TGTGCCAGCAGTTTAACAGGGCATACCTACGAGCAGTACTTC.

The rearrangement joins TRBV30 to TRBJ1-1; D is unresolved. The length of the CDR3 is 13 residues. Germline values: CDR1 GTSNPN, CDR2 SVGIG (reference sequence). Deletions cut 7 bases from V and 0 bases from J, with 12 bases between. CDR3 coding DNA: TGTGCCTCCACCTTGGGTTTGAACACTGAAGCTTTCTTT. It specifies CASTLGLNTEAFF.

The rearrangement links TRBV28 to TRBJ1-2, with D unresolved. The CDR3 extends over 16 amino acids. V gave up 6 bases and J gave up 2 bases, with 19 bases separating them. Per germline, CDR1 MDHEN and CDR2 SYDVKM. The DNA of the CDR3 is TGTGCCAGCAGCTCCTTTTCGATCTCCCCAAACTATGGCTACACCTTC. Protein: CASSSFSISPNYGYTF.

The V gene is TRBV27, the J gene TRBJ1-3; TRBD1 is a possible D gene (6 bases). The V gene lost 2 bases and the J gene lost 4 bases, with 12 bases spanning the gap. The germline CDR1 and CDR2 sequences are MNHEY and SMNVEV (reference sequence). The CDR3 contains 15 residues. The CDR3: CASSLTWGLGNTIYF. The CDR3 DNA follows: TGTGCCAGCAGTTTAACGTGGGGGCTCGGAAACACCATATATTTT.

The chain has TRBV19 and TRBJ2-5, with D tentatively TRBD1 or TRBD2 (5 bases each). The CDR3 loop spans 13 amino acids. Germline CDR1 is LNHDA and CDR2 is SQIVND (reference sequence). Trimming took off 5 bases at V and 5 bases at J, with 12 bases between the two ends. This CDR3 is CASSLVGDETQYF. CDR3 in DNA: TGTGCCAGTAGTCTGGTAGGGGACGAGACCCAGTACTTC.

This CDR3 is CASAWVGQGTYEQYF. In DNA form, the CDR3 reads TGTGCCAGCGCCTGGGTGGGACAGGGAACCTACGAGCAGTACTTC. The rearrangement links TRBV6-6 to TRBJ2-7, with TRBD1 matching 9 bases. This CDR3 is 15 amino acids long. The junction had 10 bases not matched to a gene; V was cut back by 8 bases and J by 2 bases. Per the germline V gene, CDR1 is MNHNY and CDR2 is SVGAGI (reference sequence).

This rearrangement joins TRBV19 to TRBJ1-5, with 7 bases matching TRBD1. The CDR3 spans 17 residues. Germline V CDR1 and CDR2: LNHDA, SQIVND (reference sequence). Trimming at V came to 5 bases and at J to 3 bases, leaving 13 bases not matched to a gene. Here the CDR3 DNA reads TGTGCCAGTAGTGCCCACCCATTTGGACAGGTCAATCAGCCCCAGCATTTT. Amino acids: CASSAHPFGQVNQPQHF.

The CDR3 DNA follows: TGTGCCAGCAGCGTAGGTGGGGCTGAGCAGTTCTTC. It is translated as CASSVGGAEQFF. The gene calls are TRBV9 and TRBJ2-1; D perhaps matches TRBD1 (5 bases). Trimming cost V 0 bases and J 9 bases, with 7 bases left between them. CDR3 size: 12 residues. From germline, CDR1 is SGDLS and CDR2 YYNGEE.

This clone was counted once. The chain carries TRBV5-6 and TRBJ1-6, with TRBD1 matching over 7 bases. The CDR3 has 15 residues. Looked up from germline, CDR1 is SGHDT and CDR2 is YYEEEE. V gave up 3 bases and J gave up 8 bases; unmatched junction bases: 8. CDR3 amino acids: CASSSRGDKYSPLHF. The DNA for the CDR3 is TGTGCCAGCAGCTCCAGGGGGGACAAGTATTCACCCCTCCACTTT.

The chain recombines TRBV7-6 with TRBJ2-7; weak D call: TRBD2 (5 bases). The CDR3 spans 13 residues. Trimming removed 0 bases from V and 3 bases from J, with 6 bases in between. Germline V gene lookup returns CDR1 SGHVS and CDR2 FNYEAQ. In DNA form, the CDR3 reads TGTGCCAGCAGCTTAGCAGCGGACTACGAGCAGTACTTC. It is translated as CASSLAADYEQYF.

The chain is built from TRBV28 and TRBJ2-7, with D unclear. Germline V lookup: CDR1 MDHEN, CDR2 SYDVKM. V dropped 4 bases and J dropped 3 bases, with 4 bases sitting between them. The CDR3 length is 11 residues. CDR3 sequence reads: CASSSGYEQYF. The CDR3 nucleotides are TGTGCCAGCAGTTCCGGCTACGAGCAGTACTTC.

The chain combines TRBV13 with TRBJ1-5, with D hard to call. Germline V gene data show CDR1 as PRHDT and CDR2 as FYEKMQ (reference sequence). The CDR3 has 13 residues. V was pared by 5 bases and J by 4 bases, with 9 bases between. DNA for the CDR3: TGTGCCAGCAGCCCCGGGGTGAATCAGCCCCAGCATTTT. This sequence encodes CASSPGVNQPQHF.

The chain is built from TRBV4-2 and TRBJ2-5; TRBD2 matches at 11 bases. Per germline, CDR1 LGHNA and CDR2 YNFKEQ. J gave up 7 bases and V 0 bases, and 4 bases lay outside the gene matches. The CDR3 consists of 15 residues. The CDR3 coding sequence is TGTGCCAGCAGCCAAGATACTAGCGGGAGTATGACCCAGTACTTC. Encoded protein: CASSQDTSGSMTQYF.

The J gene is TRBJ1-2, the V gene TRBV7-9; a weak D match, TRBD1 (5 bases). V was cut by 1 base and J by 4 bases, with 7 bases left in between. Per germline, CDR1 SEHNR and CDR2 FQNEAQ (reference sequence). This CDR3 has 13 residues. The CDR3 coding sequence is TGTGCCAGCAGCTTAGGGGACCTCTATGGCTACACCTTC. It encodes CASSLGDLYGYTF.

V and J are TRBV5-4 and TRBJ2-1; D gene unclear. This CDR3 region has 15 residues. Germline-derived CDR1 and CDR2 are SGHNT and YYREEE (reference sequence). V gave up 3 bases and J gave up 2 bases, with 12 bases separating them. CDR3 nucleotide sequence: TGTGCCAGCAGCTCGAGCCAAAACCCCTACAATGAGCAGTTCTTC. Its translation is CASSSSQNPYNEQFF.

Remarks on this clone: An end of the junction does not agree with germline; a read error may underlie this. The chain carries TRBV11-2 and TRBJ2-1; 7 bases are shared with TRBD1. CDR1 is SGHAT, CDR2 FQNNGV, per germline. The CDR3 is 15 amino acids. CDR3 in DNA: TGTGCCAGCAGCTTCACTAGGGGACAGTGGAATGAGCAGCTCTTC. Amino acid sequence: CASSFTRGQWNEQLF.